The clone carrying this TCR beta chain showed up just once. This entry comes from a study of blood T cell repertoires in COVID-19. Study as a whole: Whether acute or convalescent, the COVID-19 samples came from the United States, Italy and Spain.

Using immunoSEQ multiplex PCR, the repertoire was profiled, and TCRdb retains in-frame clones only, with some absent. The profile shows approximately 230,000 clones, over 75% of them singletons. Deletions cut 7 bases from V and 2 bases from J, with 13 bases between. This CDR3 spans 14 amino acids. The germline V gene encodes CDR1 SNHLY and CDR2 FYNNEI. Sequencing was done on a sample of PBMCs or T cells enriched from blood (not recorded which). The genes are TRBV2 and TRBJ2-3; D not resolved. The receptor comes from a man in his forties who had recovered from COVID-19. The CDR3: CASKYRGNTDTQYF. The CDR3 region has the DNA TGTGCCAGCAAGTATAGAGGAAACACAGATACGCAGTATTTT.